One and the same sample provided the 29 T cell receptor beta chains below, sequenced in a study of T cell responses to AZD1222 COVID-19 vaccine (dated by TCRdb to 2020 to 2023). Library generation was performed with the immunoSEQ multiplex PCR assay. TCRdb stores this immuneACCESS table with in-frame sequences only. Part of the clones is absent; in the studies checked, under half of the shortfall reflects unresolved V genes, and no reason is known for the rest. The sample has about 130,000 clones on record, under 95% of them singletons. Clones ranked in the top ten supply about 1.1% of the sample. The time point tag for this specimen amounts to: about 28 days (+/-7) after the second vaccine dose. Specimen: peripheral blood, collected 28 days after the second AZD1222 dose. These receptors originate from an adult who received the AZD1222 COVID-19 vaccine.

The CDR3 loop reads CASSYGGIGEKLFF. CDR3 in DNA: TGTGCCAGCAGTTACGGGGGAATCGGGGAAAAACTGTTTTTT. This rearrangement joins TRBV6-6 to TRBJ1-4, with a possible D match to TRBD1 (5 bases). This CDR3 comprises 14 residues. Germline CDR1 MNHNY, CDR2 SVGAGI (reference sequence). The germline V and J ends were trimmed by 2 bases and 8 bases, with 12 bases remaining between them.

CDR3 in DNA: TGTGCAAGTCGCCCAGGGACCACAGATAACTATGGCTACACCTTC. Protein product: CASRPGTTDNYGYTF. The rearrangement uses TRBV12-2 and TRBJ1-2. TRBV12-2 is a listed pseudogene. The CDR3 spans 15 residues.

This rearrangement joins TRBV7-3 to TRBJ1-2, with D perhaps TRBD1 (5 bases). Deletions cut 4 bases from V and 5 bases from J, with 14 bases between. CDR3 length equals 14 residues. Germline V lookup: CDR1 SGHTA, CDR2 FQGTGA. CDR3 nucleotides: TGTGCCAGCAGCTCGGGGGAAAGCGGTTATGGCTACACCTTC. This gives the protein CASSSGESGYGYTF.

V is TRBV3-1 (or the pseudogene TRBV3-2) and J is TRBJ1-2, with 8 bases aligning to TRBD1. Germline V gene data show CDR1 as LGHDT and CDR2 as YNNKEL (reference sequence). V dropped 1 base and J dropped 5; count of bases not matched to a gene: 3. The CDR3 sequence is 14 residues long. CDR3 amino acids: CASSQVGTGYGYTF. The CDR3 DNA is TGTGCCAGCAGCCAAGTAGGGACAGGATATGGCTACACCTTC.

The CDR3 loop reads CASSHTTGTGGLNEQFF. The CDR3 DNA is TGTGCCAGCTCACACACGACCGGGACAGGGGGTCTCAATGAGCAGTTCTTC. The genes are TRBV18 and TRBJ2-1; 11 nucleotides line up with TRBD1. V shed 4 bases, J shed 6 bases, and the junction held 11 bases outside the gene matches. Looked up from germline, CDR1 is KGHSH and CDR2 is LQKENI. The CDR3 covers 17 residues.

The rearrangement uses TRBV10-3 and TRBJ1-3, with D possibly matching TRBD1 (5 bases). With 3 bases removed from V and 7 bases from J, the gap between germline ends came to 10 bases. The CDR3 spans 13 residues. Looked up from germline, CDR1 is ENHRY and CDR2 is SYGVKD. As DNA, the CDR3 is TGTGCCATCAGTGACCCCCGGGGGAACACCATATATTTT. This sequence encodes CAISDPRGNTIYF.

The chain has TRBV5-1 and TRBJ2-3; 14 bases map to TRBD2. The V gene end was trimmed by 3 bases and the J gene end by 6 bases; junction bases not matched to a gene: 9. The CDR3 sequence is 17 residues long. Per germline, CDR1 SGHRS and CDR2 YFSETQ. CDR3 amino acids: CASSSNGLAGGVDTQYF. The CDR3 DNA is TGCGCCAGCAGCTCGAACGGACTAGCGGGAGGCGTGGATACGCAGTATTTT.

This chain uses TRBV29-1 with TRBJ2-7; possible D gene TRBD1, 6 bases. Germline CDR1 is SQVTM and CDR2 is ANQGSEA. V gave up 3 bases and J gave up 7 bases, with 16 bases separating them. This CDR3 has 13 residues. The CDR3 nucleotides are TGCAGCGTTGATGCCAGGGGACGACGGGAGCAGTACTTC. Its translation is CSVDARGRREQYF.

The chain combines TRBV3-1 (or the pseudogene TRBV3-2) with TRBJ1-4; D perhaps matches TRBD1 (5 bases). V lost 1 base and J 2 bases, leaving 11 bases between the germline ends. The germline V gene encodes CDR1 LGHDT and CDR2 YNNKEL (reference sequence). The CDR3 sequence is 16 residues long. CDR3: CASSQVAGSTNEKLFF. The CDR3 DNA reads as TGTGCCAGCAGCCAAGTGGCAGGGTCGACTAATGAAAAACTGTTTTTT.

V and J are TRBV7-9 and TRBJ2-7; maybe TRBD1 (5 bases). The V end was cut by 0 bases, the J end by 3 bases, with 15 bases between. The CDR3 covers 16 residues. Germline loops: CDR1 SEHNR, CDR2 FQNEAQ (reference sequence). In DNA, the CDR3 is TGTGCCAGCAGCTTAGCGTCCAAGGGTAGGGGCTACGAGCAGTACTTC. Encoded protein: CASSLASKGRGYEQYF.

The chain links TRBV5-1 to TRBJ2-7; no firm D call. V gave up 0 bases and J gave up 5 bases, with 12 bases separating them. Germline CDR1 is SGHRS and CDR2 is YFSETQ. The CDR3 contains 14 residues. The CDR3 protein is CASSLAAPGDEQYF. Written as DNA, the CDR3 is TGCGCCAGCAGCTTGGCCGCGCCAGGCGACGAGCAGTACTTC.

The rearrangement uses TRBV6-5 and TRBJ2-7; D ambiguous. Germline V lookup: CDR1 MNHEY, CDR2 SVGAGI. The CDR3 consists of 14 residues. V shed 7 bases and J shed 2 bases, with 15 bases lying between them. In DNA form, the CDR3 reads TGTGCCAGCACACCTACCAGGCCTCCCTACGAGCAGTACTTC. It translates to CASTPTRPPYEQYF.

The chain employs TRBV6-5 and TRBJ2-1, with 7 bases identical to TRBD2. Germline CDR1 is MNHEY and CDR2 is SVGAGI. J gave up 7 bases and V 8 bases, and 8 bases lay outside the gene matches. The CDR3 extends over 13 amino acids. For the CDR3, the DNA is TGTGCCAGCTCTAGGGACTACTTGAATGAGCAGTTCTTC. It is translated as CASSRDYLNEQFF.

This sequence joins TRBV27 and TRBJ2-3, with D maybe TRBD2 (5 bases). Germline lookup yields CDR1 MNHEY and CDR2 SMNVEV (reference sequence). Trimming removed 3 bases at V and 3 bases at J, with 13 bases between. The CDR3 is 15 amino acids. The CDR3 DNA is TGTGCCAGCAGTTTTCCGGGCTCGGGAACAGATACGCAGTATTTT. Translation gives CASSFPGSGTDTQYF.

J is TRBJ2-7 and V is TRBV5-1; 7 bases are a match to TRBD1. CDR1 SGHRS and CDR2 YFSETQ come from the germline V gene. J gave up 0 bases and V 2 bases, and 5 bases lay outside the gene matches. The CDR3 has 15 residues. CDR3 sequence (DNA): TGCGCCAGCAGCTTAGGGGGCATGAGCTCCTACGAGCAGTACTTC. This encodes CASSLGGMSSYEQYF.

The chain uses TRBV28 and TRBJ1-1, with TRBD1 matching over 8 bases. Germline V lookup: CDR1 MDHEN, CDR2 SYDVKM. The CDR3 is 16 residues long. Trimming took 7 bases from V and 2 from J; bases not matched to a gene: 12. In DNA form, the CDR3 reads TGTGCCAGCATGAAAAGTCAGGGGGCCGGCAACACTGAAGCTTTCTTT. This encodes CASMKSQGAGNTEAFF.

This chain links TRBV4-1 with TRBJ1-2; a weak D match, TRBD1 (6 bases). Germline lookup yields CDR1 MGHRA and CDR2 YSYEKL. V shed 1 base and J shed 5 bases, with 11 bases lying between them. The length of the CDR3 is 14 residues. CDR3 coding DNA: TGCGCCAGCAGCCAAGCGTGGACAGCGTATGGCTACACCTTC. This gives the protein CASSQAWTAYGYTF.

The chain carries TRBV6-5 and TRBJ1-3; D remains ambiguous. The CDR3 is made up of 15 amino acids. V was cut by 0 bases and J by 4 bases, with 10 bases left in between. Per germline, CDR1 MNHEY and CDR2 SVGAGI. CDR3 sequence reads: CASSYSGFPGNTIYF. DNA of the CDR3: TGTGCCAGCAGTTACTCCGGGTTCCCGGGAAACACCATATATTTT.

The V call is TRBV7-8, the J call TRBJ1-6, with D unresolved. Trimming pared 10 bases from V and 5 bases from J, leaving 15 bases between. The CDR3 contains 14 residues. The germline gives CDR1 SGHVS, CDR2 FQNEAQ. CDR3 sequence (DNA): TGTGCCACCGTTCCCAGTTACGATAATTCACCCCTCCACTTT. Amino acid sequence: CATVPSYDNSPLHF.

The rearrangement joins TRBV27 to TRBJ2-3, with a weak D call TRBD2 (5 bases). The CDR3 consists of 15 residues. Germline CDR1 is MNHEY and CDR2 is SMNVEV (reference sequence). V was pared by 2 bases and J by 6 bases, with 15 bases between. In DNA form, the CDR3 reads TGTGCCAGCAGTTTAAATCCTAGCCATGGGGATACGCAGTATTTT. Amino acids: CASSLNPSHGDTQYF.

This chain joins TRBV6-5 and TRBJ2-3; possibly TRBD2 for D (5 bases). Germline loops: CDR1 MNHEY, CDR2 SVGAGI. Trimming removed 3 bases at V and 2 bases at J, with 9 bases between. The CDR3 length is 14 residues. This chain's CDR3 is CASSYGSVTDTQYF. The CDR3 bases are TGTGCCAGCAGTTATGGGAGTGTCACAGATACGCAGTATTTT.

This clone was seen only once. The V and J genes are TRBV19 and TRBJ1-2; D uncertain. The CDR3 has 13 residues. Trimming removed 7 bases at V and 3 bases at J, with 12 bases between. Germline V CDR1 and CDR2: LNHDA, SQIVND (reference sequence). CDR3 protein: CASTVGQYYGYTF. The CDR3 DNA is TGTGCCAGTACGGTAGGGCAGTACTATGGCTACACCTTC.

A note on this clone: In the same sample, other DNA sequences code for this CDR3. The rearrangement links TRBV7-9 to TRBJ2-7, with no clear D. CDR1 is SEHNR, CDR2 FQNEAQ, per germline (reference sequence). CDR3 length equals 11 residues. The V end was cut by 5 bases, the J end by 3 bases, with 5 bases between. For the CDR3, the DNA is TGTGCCAGCAGCCCGGGCTACGAGCAGTACTTC. Protein sequence: CASSPGYEQYF.

The gene calls are TRBV3-1 (or the pseudogene TRBV3-2) and TRBJ1-2, with D maybe TRBD1 (5 bases). Germline V lookup: CDR1 LGHDT, CDR2 YNNKEL (reference sequence). The V end was cut by 4 bases, the J end by 4 bases, with 10 bases between. The CDR3 runs 13 residues. CDR3 sequence: CASSPRQGYGYTF. DNA of the CDR3: TGTGCCAGCAGCCCCCGGCAGGGCTATGGCTACACCTTC.

This clone was detected once. This sequence joins TRBV27 and TRBJ1-2; no definite D call. The CDR3 is 13 amino acids. Germline-derived CDR1 and CDR2 are MNHEY and SMNVEV (reference sequence). Trimming cost V 5 bases and J 1 base, with 8 bases left between them. The CDR3 coding sequence is TGTGCCAGCAGTCCGCGGATTAACTATGGCTACACCTTC. As protein: CASSPRINYGYTF.

This sequence joins TRBV28 and TRBJ1-2; no definite D call. CDR3 length: 12 residues. Germline V gene data show CDR1 as MDHEN and CDR2 as SYDVKM. Trimming took 7 bases from V and 7 from J, leaving 13 bases between them. The CDR3, as DNA: TGTGCCAGCATTGGGCAGTTTTTTGGCTACACCTTC. Amino acids: CASIGQFFGYTF.

The chain uses TRBV7-9 and TRBJ1-1; tentatively, D is TRBD1 (5 bases). Looked up from germline, CDR1 is SEHNR and CDR2 is FQNEAQ (reference sequence). The CDR3 spans 13 residues. V gave up 3 bases and J gave up 7 bases, with 12 bases separating them. In DNA, the CDR3 is TGTGCCAGCAGCTTCAGGGAGAGGAGTGAAGCTTTCTTT. It specifies CASSFRERSEAFF.

This clone is a singleton in its sample. The chain couples TRBV6-5 to TRBJ2-1; possibly TRBD2 for D (6 bases). Germline assignment: CDR1 MNHEY and CDR2 SVGAGI. The CDR3 has 16 amino acids. V lost 0 bases and J lost 2, with 11 bases in between. The CDR3 here is CASSYSPSATYNEQFF. CDR3 coding DNA: TGTGCCAGCAGTTACTCCCCTAGCGCCACCTACAATGAGCAGTTCTTC.

The chain joins TRBV30 to TRBJ1-2; 9 nucleotides match TRBD1. This CDR3 comprises 13 residues. After removal of 5 bases from V and 3 bases from J, the junction contained 4 bases not matched to a gene. Germline V gives CDR1 GTSNPN, CDR2 SVGIG (reference sequence). DNA for the CDR3: TGTGCCTGGGGACAGGGGATATACTATGGCTACACCTTC. This codes for CAWGQGIYYGYTF.